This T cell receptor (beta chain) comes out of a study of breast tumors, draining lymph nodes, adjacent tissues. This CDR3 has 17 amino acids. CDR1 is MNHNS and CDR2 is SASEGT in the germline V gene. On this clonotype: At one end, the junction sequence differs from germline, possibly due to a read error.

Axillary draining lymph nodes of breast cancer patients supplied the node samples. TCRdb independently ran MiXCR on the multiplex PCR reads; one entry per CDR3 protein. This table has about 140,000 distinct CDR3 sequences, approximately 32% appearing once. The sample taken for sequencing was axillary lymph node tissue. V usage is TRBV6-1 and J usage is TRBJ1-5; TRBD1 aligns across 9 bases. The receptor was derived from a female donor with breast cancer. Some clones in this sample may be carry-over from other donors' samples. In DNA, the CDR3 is TGTGCCAGCAGTCAAGCGCTTCTTGGGACAGGGTCTCAGCCCCAGCATTTT. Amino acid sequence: CASSQALLGTGSQPQHF.